The 12 T cell receptor beta chains below were found in one sample sequenced in a study of patients and donors after allogeneic stem cell transplantation. Each CDR3 protein is one row after TCRdb ran MiXCR on the RT-PCR reads. The sample shows a few hundred thousand distinct CDR3 sequences, around 41% of them seen only once. Sequencing was carried out using blood, either unsorted or a sorted T cell fraction (not recorded which). Source of these receptors: a human donor who was either an allogeneic HSCT recipient or a stem cell or donor lymphocyte infusion donor (not recorded which). It is not recorded whose cells these are; they may come from a transplant donor.

The chain has TRBV28 and TRBJ1-5; no clear D gene. Germline V gene lookup returns CDR1 MDHEN and CDR2 SYDVKM. V lost 1 base to trimming and J lost 4 bases, with 11 bases between them. The CDR3 sequence is 15 residues long. CDR3 nucleotides: TGTGCCAGCAGTTTATCCCGGCAAGGGAATCAGCCCCAGCATTTT. Its protein product is CASSLSRQGNQPQHF. Combining the CDR3 with reference TRBV28 and TRBJ1-5 gives the whole variable domain DVKVTQSSRYLVKRTGEKVFLECVQDMDHENMFWYRQDPGLGLRLIYFSYDVKMKEKGDIPEGYSVSREKKERFSLILESASTNQTSMYLCASSLSRQGNQPQHFGDGTRLSIL.

The V call is TRBV28, the J call TRBJ2-5, with unresolved D. The germline V and J ends were trimmed by 7 bases and 1 base, with 7 bases remaining between them. CDR3 length: 12 amino acids. Per the germline V gene, CDR1 is MDHEN and CDR2 is SYDVKM. For the CDR3, the DNA is TGTGCCAGCAAAAGGGTCCAAGAGACCCAGTACTTC. Translation: CASKRVQETQYF.

J is TRBJ2-3 and V is TRBV6-6, with 11 bases matching TRBD2. Germline-derived CDR1 and CDR2 are MNHNY and SVGAGI (reference sequence). V was clipped by 6 bases and J by 11 bases; unmatched bases: 13. The CDR3 consists of 15 residues. This CDR3 is CASSQGNSGGAGQYF. The CDR3 bases are TGTGCCAGCAGCCAAGGAAATAGCGGGGGGGCGGGGCAGTATTTT.

The chain recombines TRBV29-1 with TRBJ1-2; perhaps TRBD1 as D (5 bases). CDR1 SQVTM and CDR2 ANQGSEA come from the germline V gene. Trimming removed 3 bases from V and 2 bases from J, with 10 bases in between. The CDR3 length is 13 residues. In DNA, the CDR3 is TGCAGCGTTGAGAGACAGCAAAACTATGGCTACACCTTC. This encodes CSVERQQNYGYTF. Filled out from reference TRBV29-1 and TRBJ1-2, the complete variable domain reads SAVISQKPSRDICQRGTSLTIQCQVDSQVTMMFWYRQQPGQSLTLIATANQGSEATYESGFVIDKFPISRPNLTFSTLTVSNMSPEDSSIYLCSVERQQNYGYTFGSGTRLTVV.

The chain recombines TRBV24-1 with TRBJ1-1; tentatively, D is TRBD1 (6 bases). The V and J ends lost 3 bases and 8 bases respectively, with 12 bases between them. The V gene's germline CDR1 is KGHDR and CDR2 SFDVKD. This CDR3 is built from 13 residues. The CDR3 protein is CATSDRSGTEAFF. The CDR3 bases are TGTGCCACCAGTGATCGCTCCGGGACAGAAGCTTTCTTT.

The J gene is TRBJ2-2, the V gene TRBV6-2 or TRBV6-3; 9 bases align to TRBD1. Germline V CDR1 and CDR2: MNHEY, SVGEGT. The CDR3 loop spans 14 amino acids. J gave up 7 bases and V 5 bases, and 5 bases lay outside the gene matches. CDR3 protein: CASSLQGAIGELFF. DNA of the CDR3: TGTGCCAGCAGTCTACAGGGGGCCATCGGGGAGCTGTTTTTT.

V usage is TRBV4-1 and J usage is TRBJ2-7; 7 nucleotides align to TRBD1. Germline values: CDR1 MGHRA, CDR2 YSYEKL. V shed 0 bases, J shed 2 bases, and the junction held 7 bases outside the gene matches. The CDR3 loop spans 16 amino acids. CDR3 sequence reads: CASSQDQTGITYEQYF. CDR3 bases: TGCGCCAGCAGCCAAGATCAGACAGGGATAACCTACGAGCAGTACTTC.

The chain recombines TRBV5-1 with TRBJ2-7; no firm D call. There are 14 residues in the CDR3. In germline, CDR1 is SGHRS, CDR2 YFSETQ. The germline V and J ends were trimmed by 0 bases and 3 bases, with 10 bases remaining between them. The CDR3 loop reads CASSLAGKSYEQYF. CDR3 coding DNA: TGCGCCAGCAGCTTGGCAGGTAAAAGCTACGAGCAGTACTTC.

This sequence joins TRBV7-6 and TRBJ2-1; TRBD2 might be the D (5 bases). Trimming took 4 bases from V and 2 from J, leaving 15 bases between them. CDR1 SGHVS and CDR2 FNYEAQ come from the germline V gene. CDR3 length: 16 amino acids. The CDR3 nucleotides read TGTGCCAGCAGCTCCCCGGGGTTAGATGCCTACAATGAGCAGTTCTTC. Translated, it gives CASSSPGLDAYNEQFF.

There are a few counts of this clonotype. This chain uses TRBV28 with TRBJ2-2; TRBD1 aligns across 10 bases. Trimming cost V 6 bases and J 5 bases; bases outside gene matches: 6. The germline V gene encodes CDR1 MDHEN and CDR2 SYDVKM. This CDR3 has 15 amino acids. The CDR3 loop is CASSHRQGATGELFF. The CDR3 nucleotides are TGTGCCAGCAGCCATAGACAGGGGGCAACCGGGGAGCTGTTTTTT.

This chain uses TRBV5-1 with TRBJ1-1, with D possibly being TRBD1 (5 bases). Germline CDR1 SGHRS, CDR2 YFSETQ. The CDR3 loop spans 14 amino acids. V was pared by 4 bases and J by 1 base, with 11 bases between. The CDR3 spells CASSGTSGNTEAFF. CDR3 nucleotides: TGCGCCAGCAGCGGGACTTCGGGGAACACTGAAGCTTTCTTT. Using reference TRBV5-1 and TRBJ1-1 for the parts outside the CDR3, the full variable domain is KAGVTQTPRYLIKTRGQQVTLSCSPISGHRSVSWYQQTPGQGLQFLFEYFSETQRNKGNFPGRFSGRQFSNSRSEMNVSTLELGDSALYLCASSGTSGNTEAFFGQGTRLTVV.

The gene calls are TRBV5-1 and TRBJ1-1; TRBD1 agrees at 8 bases. The length of the CDR3 is 16 residues. The germline gives CDR1 SGHRS, CDR2 YFSETQ. After removal of 3 bases from V and 5 bases from J, the junction contained 12 bases not matched to a gene. In DNA, the CDR3 is TGCGCCAGCAGCTCACTGGCAGGGGGCGGTAATACTGAAGCTTTCTTT. Amino acid sequence: CASSSLAGGGNTEAFF. The variable domain in full, with the rest retrieved from reference TRBV5-1 and TRBJ1-1, is KAGVTQTPRYLIKTRGQQVTLSCSPISGHRSVSWYQQTPGQGLQFLFEYFSETQRNKGNFPGRFSGRQFSNSRSEMNVSTLELGDSALYLCASSSLAGGGNTEAFFGQGTRLTVV.